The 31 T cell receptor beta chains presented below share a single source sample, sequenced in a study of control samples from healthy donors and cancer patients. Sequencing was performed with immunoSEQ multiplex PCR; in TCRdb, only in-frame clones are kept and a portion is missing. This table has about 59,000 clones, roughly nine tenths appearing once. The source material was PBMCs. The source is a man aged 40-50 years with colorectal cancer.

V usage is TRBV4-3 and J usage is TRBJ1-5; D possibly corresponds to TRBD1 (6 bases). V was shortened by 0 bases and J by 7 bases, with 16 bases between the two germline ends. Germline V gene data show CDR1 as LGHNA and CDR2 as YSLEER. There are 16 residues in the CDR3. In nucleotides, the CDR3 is TGCGCCAGCAGCCAAGAACGGGGGCCCCGGGGGCAGCCCCAGCATTTT. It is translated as CASSQERGPRGQPQHF.

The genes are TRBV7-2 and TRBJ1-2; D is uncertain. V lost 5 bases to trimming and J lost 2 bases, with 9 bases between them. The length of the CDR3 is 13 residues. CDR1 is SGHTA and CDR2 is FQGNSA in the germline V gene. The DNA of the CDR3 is TGTGCCAGCAGCCCGGGGATCAACTATGGCTACACCTTC. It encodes CASSPGINYGYTF.

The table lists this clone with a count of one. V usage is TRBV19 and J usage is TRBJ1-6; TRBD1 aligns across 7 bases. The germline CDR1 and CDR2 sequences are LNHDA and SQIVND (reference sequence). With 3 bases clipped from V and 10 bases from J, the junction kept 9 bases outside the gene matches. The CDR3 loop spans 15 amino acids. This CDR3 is CASSITGASLSPLHF. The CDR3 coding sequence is TGTGCCAGTAGTATCACAGGGGCCTCCCTCTCACCCCTCCACTTT.

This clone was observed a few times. The CDR3 sequence is CASSWEWQGADGANVLTF. CDR3 nucleotides: TGTGCCAGCAGCTGGGAGTGGCAGGGGGCTGACGGGGCCAACGTCCTGACTTTC. The V call is TRBV5-6, the J call TRBJ2-6; 8 bases align to TRBD1. This CDR3 has 18 amino acids. The germline V gene encodes CDR1 SGHDT and CDR2 YYEEEE. Germline trimming cut 3 bases from V and 4 bases from J; bases unmatched to any gene: 12.

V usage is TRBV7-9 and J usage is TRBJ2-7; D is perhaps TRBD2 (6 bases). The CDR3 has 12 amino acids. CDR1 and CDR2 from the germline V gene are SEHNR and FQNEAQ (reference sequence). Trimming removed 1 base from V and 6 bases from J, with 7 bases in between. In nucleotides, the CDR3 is TGTGCCAGCAGCTTAGAGGGAGGCGAGCAGTACTTC. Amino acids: CASSLEGGEQYF.

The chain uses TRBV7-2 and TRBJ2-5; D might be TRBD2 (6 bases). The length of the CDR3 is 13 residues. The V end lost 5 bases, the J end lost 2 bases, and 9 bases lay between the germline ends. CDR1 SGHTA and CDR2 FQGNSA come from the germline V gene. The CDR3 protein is CASSTGEQETQYF. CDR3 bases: TGTGCCAGCAGCACGGGGGAGCAAGAGACCCAGTACTTC.

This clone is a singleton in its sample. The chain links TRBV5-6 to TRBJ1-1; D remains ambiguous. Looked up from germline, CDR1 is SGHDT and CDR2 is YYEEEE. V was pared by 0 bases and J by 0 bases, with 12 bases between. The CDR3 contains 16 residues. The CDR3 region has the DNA TGTGCCAGCAGCTTGGAGAGAGGAGCCTTGAACACTGAAGCTTTCTTT. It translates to CASSLERGALNTEAFF.

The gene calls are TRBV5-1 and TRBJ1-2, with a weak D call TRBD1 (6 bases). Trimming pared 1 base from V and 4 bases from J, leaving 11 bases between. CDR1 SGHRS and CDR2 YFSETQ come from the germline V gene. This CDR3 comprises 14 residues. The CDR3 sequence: CASSLSGAGYGYTF. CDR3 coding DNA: TGCGCCAGCAGCTTGTCAGGGGCGGGCTATGGCTACACCTTC. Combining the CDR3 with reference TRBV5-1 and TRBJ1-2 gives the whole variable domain KAGVTQTPRYLIKTRGQQVTLSCSPISGHRSVSWYQQTPGQGLQFLFEYFSETQRNKGNFPGRFSGRQFSNSRSEMNVSTLELGDSALYLCASSLSGAGYGYTFGSGTRLTVV.

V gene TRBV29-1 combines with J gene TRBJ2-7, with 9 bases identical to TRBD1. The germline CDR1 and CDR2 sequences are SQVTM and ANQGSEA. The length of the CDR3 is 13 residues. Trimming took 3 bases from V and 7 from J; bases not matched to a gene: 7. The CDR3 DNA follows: TGCAGCGTTGAGGGACAGGGAAAGTGGGAGCAGTACTTC. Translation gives CSVEGQGKWEQYF.

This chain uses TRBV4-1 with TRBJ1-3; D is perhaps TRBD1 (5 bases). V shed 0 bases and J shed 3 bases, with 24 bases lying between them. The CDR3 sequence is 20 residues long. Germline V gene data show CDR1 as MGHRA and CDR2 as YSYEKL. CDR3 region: CASSQDLPTAYLPDGNTIYF. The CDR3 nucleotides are TGCGCCAGCAGCCAAGATTTGCCGACAGCCTATTTACCAGATGGAAACACCATATATTTT.

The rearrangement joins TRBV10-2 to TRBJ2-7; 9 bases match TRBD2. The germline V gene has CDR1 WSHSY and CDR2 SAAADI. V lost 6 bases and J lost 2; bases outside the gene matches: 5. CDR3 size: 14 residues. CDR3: CASRPAGGTYEQYF. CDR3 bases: TGCGCCAGCAGGCCAGCGGGGGGAACCTACGAGCAGTACTTC.

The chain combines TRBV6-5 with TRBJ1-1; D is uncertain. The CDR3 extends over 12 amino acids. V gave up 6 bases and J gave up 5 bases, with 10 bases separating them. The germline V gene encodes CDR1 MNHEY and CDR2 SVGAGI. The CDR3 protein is CASSRTRTEAFF. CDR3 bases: TGTGCCAGCAGCCGTACAAGGACTGAAGCTTTCTTT.

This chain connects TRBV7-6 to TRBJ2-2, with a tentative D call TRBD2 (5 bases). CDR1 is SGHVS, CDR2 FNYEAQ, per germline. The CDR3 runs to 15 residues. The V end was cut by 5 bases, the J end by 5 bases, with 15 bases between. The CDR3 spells CASSPPVRGTGELFF. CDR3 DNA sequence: TGTGCCAGCAGCCCCCCAGTCCGAGGGACCGGGGAGCTGTTTTTT.

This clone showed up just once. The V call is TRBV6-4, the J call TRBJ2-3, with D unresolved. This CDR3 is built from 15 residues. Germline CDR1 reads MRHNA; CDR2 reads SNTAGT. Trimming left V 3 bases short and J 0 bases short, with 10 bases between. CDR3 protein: CASSEVLSSTDTQYF. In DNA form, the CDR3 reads TGTGCCAGCAGTGAAGTGCTCTCTAGCACAGATACGCAGTATTTT.

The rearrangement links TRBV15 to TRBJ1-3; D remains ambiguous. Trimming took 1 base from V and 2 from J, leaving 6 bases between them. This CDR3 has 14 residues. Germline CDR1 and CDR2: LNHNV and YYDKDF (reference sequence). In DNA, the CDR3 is TGTGCCACCAGCAGAGGAGCCGCTGGAAACACCATATATTTT. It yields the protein CATSRGAAGNTIYF.

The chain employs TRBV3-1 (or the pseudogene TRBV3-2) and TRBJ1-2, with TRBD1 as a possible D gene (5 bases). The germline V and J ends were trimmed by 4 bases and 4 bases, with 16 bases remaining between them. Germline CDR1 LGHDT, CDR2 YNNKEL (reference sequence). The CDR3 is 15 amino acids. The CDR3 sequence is CASSPPGRGGYGYTF. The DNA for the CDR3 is TGTGCCAGCAGCCCCCCGGGGAGGGGCGGCTATGGCTACACCTTC.

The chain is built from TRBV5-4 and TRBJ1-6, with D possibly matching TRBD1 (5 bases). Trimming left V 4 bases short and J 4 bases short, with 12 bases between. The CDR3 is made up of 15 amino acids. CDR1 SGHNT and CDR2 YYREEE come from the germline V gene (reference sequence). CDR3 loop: CASSSAGMYNSPLHF. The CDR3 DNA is TGTGCCAGCAGCAGTGCAGGGATGTATAATTCACCCCTCCACTTT.

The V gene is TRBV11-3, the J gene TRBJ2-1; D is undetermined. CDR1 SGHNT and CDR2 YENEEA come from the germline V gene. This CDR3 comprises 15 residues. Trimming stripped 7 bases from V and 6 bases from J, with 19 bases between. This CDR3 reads CASTSSRRKANEQFF. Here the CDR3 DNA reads TGTGCCAGCACCTCCAGTCGCCGGAAGGCCAATGAGCAGTTCTTC.

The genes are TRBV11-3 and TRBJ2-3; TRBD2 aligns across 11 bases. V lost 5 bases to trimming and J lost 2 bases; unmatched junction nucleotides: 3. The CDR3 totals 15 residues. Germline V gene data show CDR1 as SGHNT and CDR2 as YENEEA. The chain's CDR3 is CASSRLAGITDTQYF. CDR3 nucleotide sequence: TGTGCCAGCAGCCGACTAGCGGGGATCACAGATACGCAGTATTTT. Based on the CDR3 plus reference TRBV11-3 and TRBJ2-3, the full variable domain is EAGVVQSPRYKIIEKKQPVAFWCNPISGHNTLYWYLQNLGQGPELLIRYENEEAVDDSQLPKDRFSAERLKGVDSTLKIQPAELGDSAVYLCASSRLAGITDTQYFGPGTRLTVL.

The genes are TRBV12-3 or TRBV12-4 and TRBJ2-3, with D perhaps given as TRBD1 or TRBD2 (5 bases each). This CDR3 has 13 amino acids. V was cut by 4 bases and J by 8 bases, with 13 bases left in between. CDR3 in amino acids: CASSSTGPTTQYF. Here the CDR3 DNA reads TGTGCCAGCAGTTCCACGGGACCGACTACGCAGTATTTT.

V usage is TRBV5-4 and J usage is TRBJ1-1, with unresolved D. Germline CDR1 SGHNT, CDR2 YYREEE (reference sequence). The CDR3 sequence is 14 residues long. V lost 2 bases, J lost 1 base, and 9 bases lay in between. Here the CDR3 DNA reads TGTGCCAGCAGCTTCGTGGGGAAGAACACTGAAGCTTTCTTT. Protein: CASSFVGKNTEAFF.

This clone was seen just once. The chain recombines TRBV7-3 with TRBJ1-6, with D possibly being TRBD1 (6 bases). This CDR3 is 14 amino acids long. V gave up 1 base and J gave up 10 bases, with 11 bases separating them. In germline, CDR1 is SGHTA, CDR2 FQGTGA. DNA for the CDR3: TGTGCCAGCAGCTTAAGCCCGGGGGCCTCACCCCTCCACTTT. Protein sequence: CASSLSPGASPLHF.

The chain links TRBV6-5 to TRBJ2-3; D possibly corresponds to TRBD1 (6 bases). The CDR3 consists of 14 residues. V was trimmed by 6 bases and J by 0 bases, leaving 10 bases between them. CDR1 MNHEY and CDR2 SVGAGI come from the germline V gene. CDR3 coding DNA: TGTGCCAGCAGAAAGACAGGTAGCACAGATACGCAGTATTTT. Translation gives CASRKTGSTDTQYF.

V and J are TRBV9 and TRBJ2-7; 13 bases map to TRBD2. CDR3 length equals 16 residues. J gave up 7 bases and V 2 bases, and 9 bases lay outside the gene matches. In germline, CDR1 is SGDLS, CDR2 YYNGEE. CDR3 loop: CASSVGGLAGSLEQYF. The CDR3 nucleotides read TGTGCCAGCAGCGTCGGGGGACTAGCGGGGTCCTTGGAGCAGTACTTC.

The CDR3 sequence is CSVGQIAGGKGEQFF. The CDR3 region has the DNA TGCAGCGTGGGACAGATAGCGGGGGGGAAAGGTGAGCAGTTCTTC. The chain is built from TRBV29-1 and TRBJ2-1, with 11 positions matching TRBD2. CDR1 is SQVTM, CDR2 ANQGSEA, per germline. V trimming: 6 bases; J trimming: 9 bases; junction bases outside the gene matches: 13. The CDR3 is 15 amino acids.

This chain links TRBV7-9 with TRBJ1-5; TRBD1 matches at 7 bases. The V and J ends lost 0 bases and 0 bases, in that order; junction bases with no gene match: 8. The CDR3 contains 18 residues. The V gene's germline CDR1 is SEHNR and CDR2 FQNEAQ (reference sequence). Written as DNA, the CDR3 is TGTGCCAGCAGCTTAGCCCTAGGGACAGATTATAGCAATCAGCCCCAGCATTTT. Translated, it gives CASSLALGTDYSNQPQHF.

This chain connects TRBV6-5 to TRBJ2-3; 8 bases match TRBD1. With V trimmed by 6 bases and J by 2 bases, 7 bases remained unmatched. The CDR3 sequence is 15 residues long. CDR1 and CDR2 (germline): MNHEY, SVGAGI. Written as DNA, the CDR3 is TGTGCCAGCAGGGTGGCAGGGGGCCCCACAGATACGCAGTATTTT. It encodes CASRVAGGPTDTQYF.

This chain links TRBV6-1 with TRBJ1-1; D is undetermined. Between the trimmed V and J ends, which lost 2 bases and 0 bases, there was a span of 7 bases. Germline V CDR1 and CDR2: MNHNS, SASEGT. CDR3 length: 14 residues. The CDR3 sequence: CASSESSMNTEAFF. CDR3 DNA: TGTGCCAGCAGTGAAAGCAGCATGAACACTGAAGCTTTCTTT.

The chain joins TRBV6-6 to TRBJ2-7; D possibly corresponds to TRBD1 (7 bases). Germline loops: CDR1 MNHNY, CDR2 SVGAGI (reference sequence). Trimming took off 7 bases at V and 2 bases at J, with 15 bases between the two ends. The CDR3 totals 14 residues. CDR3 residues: CASTQGGQTYEQYF. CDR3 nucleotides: TGTGCCAGCACCCAGGGGGGACAGACCTACGAGCAGTACTTC.

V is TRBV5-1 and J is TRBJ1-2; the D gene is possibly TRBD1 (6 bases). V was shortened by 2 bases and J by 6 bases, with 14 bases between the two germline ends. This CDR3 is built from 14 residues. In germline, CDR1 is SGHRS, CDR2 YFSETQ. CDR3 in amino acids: CASSFTQGAHGYTF. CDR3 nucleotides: TGCGCCAGCAGCTTTACACAGGGAGCGCATGGCTACACCTTC.

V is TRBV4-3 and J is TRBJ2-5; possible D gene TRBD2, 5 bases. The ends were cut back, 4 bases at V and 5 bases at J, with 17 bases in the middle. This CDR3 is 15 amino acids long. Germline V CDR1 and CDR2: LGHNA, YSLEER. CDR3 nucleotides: TGCGCCAGCAGCCCCGGAGGCCTAGTGGCGGAGACCCAGTACTTC. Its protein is CASSPGGLVAETQYF.